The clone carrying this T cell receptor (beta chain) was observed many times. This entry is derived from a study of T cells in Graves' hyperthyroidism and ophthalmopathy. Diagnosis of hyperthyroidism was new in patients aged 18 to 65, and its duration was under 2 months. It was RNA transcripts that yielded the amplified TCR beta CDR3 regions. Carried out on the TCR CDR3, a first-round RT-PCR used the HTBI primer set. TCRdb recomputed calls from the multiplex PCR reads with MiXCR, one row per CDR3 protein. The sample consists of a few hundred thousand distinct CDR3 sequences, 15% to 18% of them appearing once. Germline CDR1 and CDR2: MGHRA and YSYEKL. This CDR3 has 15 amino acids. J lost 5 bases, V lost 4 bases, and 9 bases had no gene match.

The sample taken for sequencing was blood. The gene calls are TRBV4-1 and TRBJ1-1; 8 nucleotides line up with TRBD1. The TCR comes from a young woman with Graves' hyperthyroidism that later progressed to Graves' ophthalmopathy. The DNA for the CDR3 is TGCGCCAGCAGCCCTCGCACAGGGGGAAGGACTGAAGCTTTCTTT. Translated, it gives CASSPRTGGRTEAFF.